These 15 T cell receptor beta chains originate from one sample sequenced in a study of shared clonotypes between healthy human individuals. Selected positively for CCR7 and CD45RO-negative, naive CD8 cells excluded terminally differentiated effector memory CD45RA+ cells. Sequencing was performed with immunoSEQ multiplex PCR; in TCRdb, only in-frame clones are kept and a portion is missing. The sample yields about 580,000 clones, about 98% seen once. The sample taken for sequencing was naive CD8+ T cells sorted from blood. Receptor source: a man aged 25 to 40 in good health.

V and J are TRBV7-8 and TRBJ2-7; TRBD2 agrees at 8 bases. The CDR3 is made up of 15 amino acids. Germline values: CDR1 SGHVS, CDR2 FQNEAQ. V lost 5 bases and J lost 7; bases outside the gene matches: 13. The CDR3, as DNA: TGTGCCAGCAGCCTCCGGGGGACTAGAACGTGGGAGCAGTACTTC. Its protein is CASSLRGTRTWEQYF.

This chain links TRBV28 with TRBJ1-2, with D perhaps TRBD1 (6 bases). The CDR3 loop spans 13 amino acids. The germline CDR1 and CDR2 sequences are MDHEN and SYDVKM. V dropped 5 bases and J dropped 5 bases, with 12 bases sitting between them. The CDR3 bases are TGTGCCAGCAGTCCGCCAGGGGATTATGGCTACACCTTC. Translated, it gives CASSPPGDYGYTF.

The chain uses TRBV10-3 and TRBJ2-7; 10 nucleotides match TRBD2. The CDR3 spans 16 residues. V lost 2 bases, J lost 4 bases, and 8 bases stayed unmatched. Germline V lookup: CDR1 ENHRY, CDR2 SYGVKD. In DNA form, the CDR3 reads TGTGCCATCAGTGAGGGAGGGACTAGCGCTTCTTACGAGCAGTACTTC. Its translation: CAISEGGTSASYEQYF.

This sequence joins TRBV18 and TRBJ2-1; tentatively, D is TRBD2 (5 bases). Between the trimmed V and J ends, which lost 5 bases and 1 base, there was a span of 12 bases. CDR3 length: 15 residues. From germline, CDR1 is KGHSH and CDR2 LQKENI. CDR3 nucleotides: TGTGCCAGCTCATCGGAGGTAGTATCCTACAATGAGCAGTTCTTC. It codes for CASSSEVVSYNEQFF.

On this clone: The conserved phenylalanine or tryptophan is not found at the CDR3 terminus, so this likely reflects a read error. The DNA is left out, because the CDR3 cannot be placed on it with certainty; the CDR3 is given as TCRdb lists it. This chain uses TRBV9 with TRBJ1-1. In germline, CDR1 is SGDLS, CDR2 YYNGEE. From its first to its last residue, the CDR3 has 10 amino acids. The CDR3 spells CASSIRGEAI.

The chain carries TRBV7-9 and TRBJ2-7; possibly TRBD1 for D (5 bases). Germline assignment: CDR1 SEHNR and CDR2 FQNEAQ (reference sequence). The CDR3 runs 14 residues. The germline V and J ends were trimmed by 7 bases and 1 base, with 14 bases remaining between them. CDR3 sequence reads: CASTPPQGSYEQYF. The CDR3 bases are TGTGCCAGCACGCCCCCGCAGGGTTCCTACGAGCAGTACTTC. The full variable domain, in which reference TRBV7-9 and TRBJ2-7 provide the parts outside the CDR3, is DTGVSQNPRHKITKRGQNVTFRCDPISEHNRLYWYRQTLGQGPEFLTYFQNEAQLEKSRLLSDRFSAERPKGSFSTLEIQRTEQGDSAMYLCASTPPQGSYEQYFGPGTRLTVT.

A few counts support this clone. The rearrangement links TRBV27 to TRBJ1-2; maybe TRBD1 (6 bases). V lost 8 bases and J 6 bases, leaving 16 bases between the germline ends. CDR3 length: 13 residues. CDR1 is MNHEY and CDR2 is SMNVEV in the germline V gene (reference sequence). CDR3 coding DNA: TGTGCCAGCGGGAAACCAAACAGGGATGGCTACACCTTC. Protein product: CASGKPNRDGYTF.

This chain connects TRBV5-4 to TRBJ2-3; 14 nucleotides match TRBD2. The junction had 4 bases not matched to a gene; V was cut back by 4 bases and J by 6 bases. The germline V gene encodes CDR1 SGHNT and CDR2 YYREEE (reference sequence). The CDR3 spans 15 residues. Here the CDR3 reads CASSKTSGRADTQYF. The CDR3 DNA is TGTGCCAGCAGCAAGACTAGCGGGAGGGCTGATACGCAGTATTTT.

Comments on this clone: Other DNA sequences in the sample encode the same CDR3. This chain connects TRBV9 to TRBJ2-1; no firm D call. From germline, CDR1 is SGDLS and CDR2 YYNGEE. V shed 2 bases and J shed 7 bases, with 10 bases lying between them. The length of the CDR3 is 13 residues. CDR3 sequence reads: CASSVPGLNEQFF. The CDR3 coding sequence is TGTGCCAGCAGCGTGCCCGGCCTGAATGAGCAGTTCTTC.

CDR3 DNA sequence: TGTGCCAGCAGCTTCGGCCCAGCCTACGAGCAGTACTTC. This sequence encodes CASSFGPAYEQYF. The chain uses TRBV5-6 and TRBJ2-7, with no clear D. The CDR3 has 13 amino acids. Germline V gives CDR1 SGHDT, CDR2 YYEEEE. V dropped 2 bases and J dropped 2 bases, with 8 bases sitting between them. Full variable domain (remainder filled in from reference TRBV5-6 and TRBJ2-7): DAGVTQSPTHLIKTRGQQVTLRCSPKSGHDTVSWYQQALGQGPQFIFQYYEEEERQRGNFPDRFSGHQFPNYSSELNVNALLLGDSALYLCASSFGPAYEQYFGPGTRLTVT.

The chain carries TRBV29-1 and TRBJ2-1; 14 bases align to TRBD2. The CDR3 has 14 amino acids. Germline assignment: CDR1 SQVTM and CDR2 ANQGSEA. J was trimmed by 6 bases and V by 6 bases; bases with no gene match: 4. Here the CDR3 reads CSVRLAGGPNEQFF. For the CDR3, the DNA is TGCAGCGTACGACTAGCGGGAGGGCCCAATGAGCAGTTCTTC.

The rearrangement uses TRBV11-3 and TRBJ2-2; D gene ambiguous. CDR1 and CDR2 from the germline V gene are SGHNT and YENEEA. The V end was cut by 6 bases, the J end by 4 bases, with 15 bases between. The CDR3 covers 15 residues. The CDR3 sequence is CASSPHADPTGELFF. For the CDR3, the DNA is TGTGCCAGCAGTCCCCATGCGGATCCCACCGGGGAGCTGTTTTTT.

In DNA, the CDR3 is TGTGCCAGCAGCTTCACCTGGGGGGGGGCCTCCTACGAGCAGTACTTC. This encodes CASSFTWGGASYEQYF. This chain joins TRBV5-4 and TRBJ2-7; possible D gene TRBD2, 7 bases. CDR1 SGHNT and CDR2 YYREEE come from the germline V gene (reference sequence). CDR3 size: 16 residues. Trimming shortened V by 2 bases and J by 0 bases, and 15 bases separated the two germline ends. Based on the CDR3 plus reference TRBV5-4 and TRBJ2-7, the full variable domain is ETGVTQSPTHLIKTRGQQVTLRCSSQSGHNTVSWYQQALGQGPQFIFQYYREEENGRGNFPPRFSGLQFPNYSSELNVNALELDDSALYLCASSFTWGGASYEQYFGPGTRLTVT.

The V gene is TRBV5-1, the J gene TRBJ2-7; 12 nucleotides line up with TRBD1. This CDR3 is 16 amino acids long. Germline trimming cut 3 bases from V and 3 bases from J; bases unmatched to any gene: 7. CDR1 and CDR2 from the germline V gene are SGHRS and YFSETQ. The CDR3 DNA reads as TGCGCCAGCAGCTCGTGGGGACAGGGGGCCCACTACGAGCAGTACTTC. This codes for CASSSWGQGAHYEQYF.

The chain employs TRBV10-2 and TRBJ2-7, with 14 bases matching TRBD2. Germline lookup yields CDR1 WSHSY and CDR2 SAAADI. This CDR3 region has 15 residues. V shed 4 bases, J shed 4 bases, and the junction held 3 bases outside the gene matches. CDR3 amino acids: CASSGGLAGGYEQYF. The CDR3 DNA reads TGCGCCAGCAGTGGCGGACTAGCGGGGGGTTACGAGCAGTACTTC.